These 18 T cell receptor beta chains share one sample of origin, sequenced in a study of cytomegalovirus exposure and HLA in healthy donors (dated by TCRdb to 2015 to 2018). The protocol used for the library was the immunoSEQ multiplex PCR assay. The multiplex PCR relied on a mix of 60 forward primers for TCR Vbeta segments and 13 reverse primers for TCR Jbeta segments. In its TCRdb copy, this immuneACCESS table keeps in-frame sequences only and misses some clones. Where compared with another copy, unresolved V genes explain less than half of these, and the others have no known cause. Present in this sample are around 110,000 clones, about 86% of which were seen just once. The ten top clones hold under 4% of the sample. Sequencing was done on a sample of PBMCs. The receptor source for this set is a woman in her 30s in good health and CMV-seronegative.

The chain carries TRBV15 and TRBJ1-1, with D maybe TRBD1 (5 bases). V lost 3 bases, J lost 0 bases, and 23 bases lay in between. Germline CDR1 LNHNV, CDR2 YYDKDF (reference sequence). CDR3 length: 19 amino acids. The CDR3 sequence: CATSSGRNRILTMNTEAFF. CDR3 nucleotide sequence: TGTGCCACCAGCAGCGGCAGAAACAGGATTCTTACTATGAACACTGAAGCTTTCTTT.

The DNA of the CDR3 is TGCAGCGTTAAGCGGGATGGGAATGAGCAGTTCTTC. It codes for CSVKRDGNEQFF. The V and J genes are TRBV29-1 and TRBJ2-1, with 7 positions matching TRBD2. The CDR3 loop spans 12 amino acids. After removal of 5 bases from V and 7 bases from J, the junction contained 5 bases not matched to a gene. Germline V gives CDR1 SQVTM, CDR2 ANQGSEA.

The chain carries TRBV18 and TRBJ2-3; D not resolved. Trimming shortened V by 6 bases and J by 1 base, and 11 bases separated the two germline ends. This CDR3 is 14 amino acids long. CDR1 and CDR2 from the germline V gene are KGHSH and LQKENI. The chain's CDR3 is CASSADLGTDTQYF. CDR3 in DNA: TGTGCCAGCTCGGCAGATTTGGGCACAGATACGCAGTATTTT.

The chain employs TRBV5-6 and TRBJ1-5; D possibly corresponds to TRBD1 (5 bases). Per the germline V gene, CDR1 is SGHDT and CDR2 is YYEEEE. This CDR3 has 13 residues. V lost 2 bases and J lost 7, with 10 bases in between. The DNA of the CDR3 is TGTGCCAGCAGCTTCCAGGGAAGGCAGCCCCAGCATTTT. Amino acid sequence: CASSFQGRQPQHF.

This sequence joins TRBV11-2 and TRBJ1-2; 8 bases are shared with TRBD1. The CDR3 is 13 residues long. CDR1 and CDR2 (germline): SGHAT, FQNNGV. Losses at the gene ends were 3 bases for V and 6 bases for J; bases not matched to a gene: 3. The CDR3 protein is CASSLGTGNGYTF. The CDR3 nucleotides read TGTGCCAGCAGCTTGGGGACAGGCAATGGCTACACCTTC.

The CDR3 DNA reads TGCGCCAGCAGCCTGGGGGTAGCGGGAGGGCTCAATGAGCAGTTCTTC. Protein product: CASSLGVAGGLNEQFF. The V gene is TRBV4-3, the J gene TRBJ2-1; 11 nucleotides align to TRBD2. Per the germline V gene, CDR1 is LGHNA and CDR2 is YSLEER. J was trimmed by 6 bases and V by 4 bases; bases with no gene match: 8. The CDR3 has 16 residues.

The rearrangement joins TRBV6-5 to TRBJ2-1, with D maybe TRBD1 (6 bases). Germline CDR1 MNHEY, CDR2 SVGAGI. V was pared by 6 bases and J by 6 bases, with 15 bases between. The CDR3 covers 14 residues. This CDR3 is CASSRSTGTNEQFF. CDR3 in DNA: TGTGCCAGCAGCCGTTCGACAGGAACCAATGAGCAGTTCTTC.

This clone has only a few counts. CDR3 nucleotide sequence: TGTGCCAGCAGCAAGGGACAGGGAAACTATGGCTACACCTTC. Its protein product is CASSKGQGNYGYTF. V gene TRBV5-4 combines with J gene TRBJ1-2; 9 bases fit TRBD1. The V gene's germline CDR1 is SGHNT and CDR2 YYREEE (reference sequence). The CDR3 covers 14 residues. V shed 4 bases, J shed 2 bases, and the junction held 3 bases outside the gene matches.

The V gene is TRBV6-1, the J gene TRBJ1-4; 8 bases align to TRBD1. Trimming took 0 bases from V and 6 from J; bases not matched to a gene: 6. Germline CDR1 MNHNS, CDR2 SASEGT. The CDR3 spans 16 residues. The CDR3 here is CASSEAFQGAYEKLFF. CDR3 in DNA: TGTGCCAGCAGTGAAGCATTTCAGGGGGCCTATGAAAAACTGTTTTTT.

The gene calls are TRBV5-1 and TRBJ2-7; 9 bases agree with TRBD1. The V and J ends lost 0 bases and 2 bases, in that order; junction bases with no gene match: 9. The CDR3 totals 17 residues. CDR1 is SGHRS, CDR2 YFSETQ, per germline. The CDR3 protein is CASSLAYGTGQAYEQYF. The CDR3 DNA follows: TGCGCCAGCAGCTTGGCATATGGGACAGGGCAAGCCTACGAGCAGTACTTC. Filled out from reference TRBV5-1 and TRBJ2-7, the complete variable domain reads KAGVTQTPRYLIKTRGQQVTLSCSPISGHRSVSWYQQTPGQGLQFLFEYFSETQRNKGNFPGRFSGRQFSNSRSEMNVSTLELGDSALYLCASSLAYGTGQAYEQYFGPGTRLTVT.

This chain links TRBV11-2 with TRBJ1-1, with a tentative D call TRBD1 (6 bases). This CDR3 is built from 14 residues. Germline V gene lookup returns CDR1 SGHAT and CDR2 FQNNGV. V was pared by 5 bases and J by 7 bases, with 17 bases between. The CDR3 sequence is CASSALAGGGEAFF. CDR3 DNA sequence: TGTGCCAGCAGCGCCCTTGCGGGGGGCGGTGAAGCTTTCTTT.

The J gene is TRBJ2-2, the V gene TRBV12-5, with D possibly being TRBD1 (6 bases). CDR1 is LGHNT and CDR2 is FRNRAP in the germline V gene. Trimming removed 6 bases at V and 7 bases at J, with 27 bases between. The CDR3 length is 18 residues. CDR3 in DNA: TGTGCTAGTGGAGTCCTTTTAGGGACATCATTTGGAGTCGGGGAGCTGTTTTTT. It specifies CASGVLLGTSFGVGELFF.

V and J are TRBV7-9 and TRBJ2-1; 7 positions match TRBD2. Germline V gives CDR1 SEHNR, CDR2 FQNEAQ (reference sequence). V lost 7 bases to trimming and J lost 10 bases; unmatched junction nucleotides: 7. The CDR3 totals 12 residues. CDR3 sequence reads: CASTLEGGEQFF. CDR3 nucleotides: TGTGCCAGCACCCTCGAGGGAGGGGAGCAGTTCTTC.

The chain has TRBV29-1 and TRBJ1-2; 7 bases map to TRBD1. The germline V gene has CDR1 SQVTM and CDR2 ANQGSEA. Losses at the gene ends were 4 bases for V and 6 bases for J; bases not matched to a gene: 5. The CDR3 spans 12 residues. The CDR3 coding sequence is TGCAGCGTTGTAGGGGGCGCGGATGGCTACACCTTC. Protein product: CSVVGGADGYTF.

V is TRBV7-9 and J is TRBJ1-5, with D perhaps TRBD1 (5 bases). The CDR3 is made up of 14 amino acids. Germline lookup yields CDR1 SEHNR and CDR2 FQNEAQ (reference sequence). V lost 5 bases to trimming and J lost 4 bases, with 12 bases between them. The DNA of the CDR3 is TGTGCCAGCAGCCCTGGGGCACCGAATCAGCCCCAGCATTTT. The encoded protein is CASSPGAPNQPQHF.

V usage is TRBV20-1 and J usage is TRBJ2-3; no clear D. Trimming took 6 bases from V and 0 from J, leaving 4 bases between them. CDR3 size: 11 residues. Germline V gene data show CDR1 as DFQATT and CDR2 as SNEGSKA (reference sequence). CDR3 loop: CSAQSTDTQYF. CDR3 coding DNA: TGCAGTGCCCAAAGCACAGATACGCAGTATTTT.

The chain employs TRBV6-1 and TRBJ1-1; D is possibly TRBD1 (6 bases). The V and J ends lost 6 bases and 4 bases respectively, with 15 bases between them. The germline V gene encodes CDR1 MNHNS and CDR2 SASEGT. This CDR3 is built from 14 residues. CDR3 sequence: CASRFEGGSTEAFF. The CDR3 nucleotides read TGTGCCAGCAGGTTCGAGGGGGGGTCCACTGAAGCTTTCTTT.

Only one count was recorded for this clone. The chain is built from TRBV5-8 and TRBJ2-7, with D perhaps TRBD2 (6 bases). This CDR3 comprises 14 residues. Germline CDR1 is SGHTS and CDR2 is YDEGEE. The chain's CDR3 is CEAGGMKRSYEQYF. CDR3 bases: TGTGAAGCAGGAGGGATGAAACGTTCCTACGAGCAGTACTTC.